One and the same sample provided the 3 T cell receptor beta chains below, sequenced in a study of somatic mutations in cytotoxic T cells in rheumatoid arthritis. Clones were sequenced by immunoSEQ multiplex PCR, and TCRdb holds only the in-frame ones, with some missing. The sample holds approximately 15,000 clones, more than 70% seen once. Input material: CD8+ T cells sorted from blood. Receptor source: an adult with rheumatoid arthritis.

The rearrangement links TRBV16 to TRBJ2-5; possible D gene TRBD1, 6 bases. Germline V gene sequence: CDR1 KGHSY, CDR2 FQNENV. The CDR3 runs to 14 residues. Trimming shortened V by 7 bases and J by 0 bases, and 12 bases separated the two germline ends. In DNA, the CDR3 is TGTGCCAGCACGCCTTACAGGGACCAAGAGACCCAGTACTTC. It translates to CASTPYRDQETQYF.

The rearrangement links TRBV6-1 to TRBJ2-7; D may be TRBD1 or TRBD2 (5 bases each). CDR1 and CDR2 from the germline V gene are MNHNS and SASEGT. V lost 8 bases and J 2 bases, leaving 16 bases between the germline ends. The CDR3 is 14 amino acids. In DNA form, the CDR3 reads TGTGCCAGCGGAGAGGGGCCCCTCCCCTACGAGCAGTACTTC. Protein sequence: CASGEGPLPYEQYF.

V usage is TRBV27 and J usage is TRBJ2-7; 8 nucleotides align to TRBD1. The germline CDR1 and CDR2 sequences are MNHEY and SMNVEV (reference sequence). J lost 7 bases, V lost 6 bases, and 5 bases had no gene match. CDR3 size: 12 residues. CDR3 sequence reads: CASSDRGDEQYF. In nucleotides, the CDR3 is TGTGCCAGCAGCGACAGGGGCGATGAGCAGTACTTC.